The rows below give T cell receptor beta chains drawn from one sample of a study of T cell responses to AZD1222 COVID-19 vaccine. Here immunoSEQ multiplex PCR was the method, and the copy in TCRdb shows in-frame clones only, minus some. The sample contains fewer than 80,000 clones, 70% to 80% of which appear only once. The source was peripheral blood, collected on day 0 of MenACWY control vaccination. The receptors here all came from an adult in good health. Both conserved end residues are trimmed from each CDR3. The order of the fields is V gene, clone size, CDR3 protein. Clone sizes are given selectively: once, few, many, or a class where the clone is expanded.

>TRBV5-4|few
ASSLGGRMNTEAF
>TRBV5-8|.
ASSLEGLNNQPQH
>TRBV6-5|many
ASSFGQATEAF
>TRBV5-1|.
ASSLGQATSEAF
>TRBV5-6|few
ASSLRWEEQF
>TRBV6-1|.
ASSEDRGDTEAF
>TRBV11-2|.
ASSLSGNSYEQY
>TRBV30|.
AWSRSLMNTEAF
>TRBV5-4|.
ASSLEGSDTQY
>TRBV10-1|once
ASSEGRGKTDTQY
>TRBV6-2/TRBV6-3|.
ASSRSGMNTEAF